This section outlines one TCR beta chain sequence together with its context. These data originate in a study of blood T cell repertoires in COVID-19. TCRdb keeps only in-frame clones here, not all; method: immunoSEQ multiplex PCR. The sample holds around 220,000 clones, about 90% seen once. Trimming took 3 bases from V and 4 from J; bases not matched to a gene: 8. Per the germline V gene, CDR1 is MNHEY and CDR2 is SMNVEV (reference sequence). The CDR3 contains 15 residues. This clonotype was sampled from a middle-aged man with active or convalescent COVID-19. What was sequenced was peripheral blood. This rearrangement joins TRBV27 to TRBJ2-7, with TRBD2 matching over 8 bases. The CDR3 DNA reads TGTGCCAGCAGTTTCGTGGGACTAGAATCTTACGAGCAGTACTTC. Its protein is CASSFVGLESYEQYF.